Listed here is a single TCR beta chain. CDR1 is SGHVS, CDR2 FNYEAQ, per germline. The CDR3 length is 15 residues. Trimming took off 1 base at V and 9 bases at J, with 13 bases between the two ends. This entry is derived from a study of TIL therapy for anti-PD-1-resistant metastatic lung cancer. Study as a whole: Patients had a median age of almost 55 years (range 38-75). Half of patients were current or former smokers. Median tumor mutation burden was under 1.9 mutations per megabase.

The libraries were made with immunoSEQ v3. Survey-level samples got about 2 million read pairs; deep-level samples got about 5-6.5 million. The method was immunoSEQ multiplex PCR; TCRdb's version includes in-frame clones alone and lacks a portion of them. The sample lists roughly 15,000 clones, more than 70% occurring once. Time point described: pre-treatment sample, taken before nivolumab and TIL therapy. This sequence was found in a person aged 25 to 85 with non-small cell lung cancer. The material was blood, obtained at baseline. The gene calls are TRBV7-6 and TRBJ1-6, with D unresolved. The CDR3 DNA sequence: TGTGCCAGCAGCTTAGGAGGCTATAGGACTTCACCCCTCCACTTT. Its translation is CASSLGGYRTSPLHF.